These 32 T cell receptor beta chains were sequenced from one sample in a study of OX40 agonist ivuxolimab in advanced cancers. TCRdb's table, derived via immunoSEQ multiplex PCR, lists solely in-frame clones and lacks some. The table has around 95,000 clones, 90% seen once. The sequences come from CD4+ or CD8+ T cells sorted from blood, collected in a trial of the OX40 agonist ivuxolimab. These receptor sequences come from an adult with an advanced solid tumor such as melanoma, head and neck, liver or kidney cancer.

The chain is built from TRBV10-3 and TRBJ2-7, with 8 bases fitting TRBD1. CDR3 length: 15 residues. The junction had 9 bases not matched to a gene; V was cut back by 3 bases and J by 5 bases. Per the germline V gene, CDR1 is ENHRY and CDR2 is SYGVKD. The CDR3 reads CAISDPGQVIDEQYF. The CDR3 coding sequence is TGTGCCATCAGTGACCCGGGACAGGTGATAGACGAGCAGTACTTC.

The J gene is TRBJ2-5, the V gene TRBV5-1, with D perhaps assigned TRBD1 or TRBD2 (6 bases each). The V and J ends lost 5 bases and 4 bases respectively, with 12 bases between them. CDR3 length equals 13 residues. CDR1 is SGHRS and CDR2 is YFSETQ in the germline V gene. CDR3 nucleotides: TGCGCCAGCAGACAAGGGGGGTTAGAGACCCAGTACTTC. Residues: CASRQGGLETQYF.

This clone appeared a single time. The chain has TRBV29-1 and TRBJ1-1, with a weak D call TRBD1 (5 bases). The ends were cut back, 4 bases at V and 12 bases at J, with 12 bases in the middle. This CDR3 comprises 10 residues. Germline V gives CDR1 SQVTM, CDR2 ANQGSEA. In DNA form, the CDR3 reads TGCAGCGTTGTGCCAGGGACGACTTTCTTT. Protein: CSVVPGTTFF.

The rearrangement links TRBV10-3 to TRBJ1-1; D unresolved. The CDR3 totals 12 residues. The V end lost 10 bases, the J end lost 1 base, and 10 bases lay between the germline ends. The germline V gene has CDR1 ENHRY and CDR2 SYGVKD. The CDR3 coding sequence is TGTGCCACCTCCGTCGGGAACACTGAAGCTTTCTTT. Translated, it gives CATSVGNTEAFF.

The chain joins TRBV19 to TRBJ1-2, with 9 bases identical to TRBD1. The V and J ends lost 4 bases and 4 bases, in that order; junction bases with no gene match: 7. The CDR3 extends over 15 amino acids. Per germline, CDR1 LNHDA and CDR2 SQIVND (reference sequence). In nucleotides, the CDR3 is TGTGCCAGTAGTACATCCGGGACAGGGTCCTATGGCTACACCTTC. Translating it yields CASSTSGTGSYGYTF. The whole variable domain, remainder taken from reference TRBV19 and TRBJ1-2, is DGGITQSPKYLFRKEGQNVTLSCEQNLNHDAMYWYRQDPGQGLRLIYYSQIVNDFQKGDIAEGYSVSREKKESFPLTVTSAQKNPTAFYLCASSTSGTGSYGYTFGSGTRLTVV.

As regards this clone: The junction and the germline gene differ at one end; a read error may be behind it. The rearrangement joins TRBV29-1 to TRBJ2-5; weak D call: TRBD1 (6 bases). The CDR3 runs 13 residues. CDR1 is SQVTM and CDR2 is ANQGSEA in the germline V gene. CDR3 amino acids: CSVEGTWGETQYF. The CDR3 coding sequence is TGCAGCGTAGAAGGGACATGGGGGGAGACCCAGTACTTC.

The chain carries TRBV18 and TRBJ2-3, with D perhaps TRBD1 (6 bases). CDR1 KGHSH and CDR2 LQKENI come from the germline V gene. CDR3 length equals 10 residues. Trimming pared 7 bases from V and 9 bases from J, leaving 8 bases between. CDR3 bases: TGTGCCAGCTTTAGGGGGACGCAGTATTTT. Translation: CASFRGTQYF.

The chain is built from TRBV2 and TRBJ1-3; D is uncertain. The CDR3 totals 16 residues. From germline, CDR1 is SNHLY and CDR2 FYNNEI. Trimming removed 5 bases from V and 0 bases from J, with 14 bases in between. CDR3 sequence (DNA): TGTGCCAGCAGTTGGTTCGACGGCTACTCTGGAAACACCATATATTTT. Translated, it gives CASSWFDGYSGNTIYF.

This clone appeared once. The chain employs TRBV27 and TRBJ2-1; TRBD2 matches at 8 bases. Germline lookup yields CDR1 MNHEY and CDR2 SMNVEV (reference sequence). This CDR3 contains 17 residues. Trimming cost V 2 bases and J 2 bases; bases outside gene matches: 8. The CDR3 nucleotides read TGTGCCAGCAGTTTAAGGGGGACGGGGGGGCCCTACAATGAGCAGTTCTTC. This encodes CASSLRGTGGPYNEQFF.

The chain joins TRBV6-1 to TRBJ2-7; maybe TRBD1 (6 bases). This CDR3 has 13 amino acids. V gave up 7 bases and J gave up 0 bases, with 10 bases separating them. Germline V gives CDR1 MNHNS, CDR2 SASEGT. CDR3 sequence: CASKGVASYEQYF. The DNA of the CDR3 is TGTGCCAGCAAGGGGGTGGCCTCCTACGAGCAGTACTTC.

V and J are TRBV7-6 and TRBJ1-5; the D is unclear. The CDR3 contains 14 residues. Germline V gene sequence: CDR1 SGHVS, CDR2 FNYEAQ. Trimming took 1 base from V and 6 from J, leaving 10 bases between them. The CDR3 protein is CASSLVPKGQPQHF. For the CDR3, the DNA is TGTGCCAGCAGCTTAGTTCCCAAAGGTCAGCCCCAGCATTTT.

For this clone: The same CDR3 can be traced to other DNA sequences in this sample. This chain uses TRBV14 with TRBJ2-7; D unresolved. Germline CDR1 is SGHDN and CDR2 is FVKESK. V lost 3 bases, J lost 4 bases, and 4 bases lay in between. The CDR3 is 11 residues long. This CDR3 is CASSHGYEQYF. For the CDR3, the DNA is TGTGCCAGCAGCCACGGGTACGAGCAGTACTTC.

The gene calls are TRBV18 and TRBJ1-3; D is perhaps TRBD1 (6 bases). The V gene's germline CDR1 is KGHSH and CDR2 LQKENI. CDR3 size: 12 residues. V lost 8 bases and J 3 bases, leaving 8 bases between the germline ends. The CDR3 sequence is CASPRGGNTIYF. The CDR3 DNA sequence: TGTGCCAGCCCCAGGGGTGGAAACACCATATATTTT.

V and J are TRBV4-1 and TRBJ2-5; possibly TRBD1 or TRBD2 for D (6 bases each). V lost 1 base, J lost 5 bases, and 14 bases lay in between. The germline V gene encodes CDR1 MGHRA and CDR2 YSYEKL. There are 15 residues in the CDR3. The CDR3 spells CASSQAGAKTETQYF. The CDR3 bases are TGCGCCAGCAGCCAAGCGGGGGCCAAAACCGAGACCCAGTACTTC.

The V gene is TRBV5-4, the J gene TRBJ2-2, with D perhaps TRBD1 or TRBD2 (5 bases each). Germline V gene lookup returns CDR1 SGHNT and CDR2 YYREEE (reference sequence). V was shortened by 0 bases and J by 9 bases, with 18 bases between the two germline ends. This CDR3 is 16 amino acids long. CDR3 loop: CASSLGGAGGDRELFF. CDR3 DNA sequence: TGTGCCAGCAGCTTGGGGGGCGCAGGTGGGGACCGGGAGCTGTTTTTT.

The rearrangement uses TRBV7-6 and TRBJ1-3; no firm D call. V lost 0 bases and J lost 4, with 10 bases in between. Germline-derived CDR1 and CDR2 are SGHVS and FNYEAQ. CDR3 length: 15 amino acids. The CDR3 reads CASSLAGAGGNTIYF. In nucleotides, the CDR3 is TGTGCCAGCAGCTTAGCGGGTGCGGGAGGAAACACCATATATTTT.

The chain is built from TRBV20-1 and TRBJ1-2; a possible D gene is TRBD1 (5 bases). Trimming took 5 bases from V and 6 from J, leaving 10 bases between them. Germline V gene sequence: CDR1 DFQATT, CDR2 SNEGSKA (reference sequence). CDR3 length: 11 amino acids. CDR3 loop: CSAERGNGYTF. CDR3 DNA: TGCAGTGCTGAGAGGGGAAATGGCTACACCTTC.

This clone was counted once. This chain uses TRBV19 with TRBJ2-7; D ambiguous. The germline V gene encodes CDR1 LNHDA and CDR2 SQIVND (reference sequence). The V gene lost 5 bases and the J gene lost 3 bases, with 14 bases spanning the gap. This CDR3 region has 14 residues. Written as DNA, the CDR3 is TGTGCCAGTAGTCAAGTAGGTCTCCTCTACGAGCAGTACTTC. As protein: CASSQVGLLYEQYF.

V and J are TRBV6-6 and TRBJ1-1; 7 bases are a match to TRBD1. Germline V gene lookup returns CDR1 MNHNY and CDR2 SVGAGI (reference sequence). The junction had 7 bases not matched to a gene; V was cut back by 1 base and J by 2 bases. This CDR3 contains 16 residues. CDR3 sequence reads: CASSYFSGGRNTEAFF. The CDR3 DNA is TGTGCCAGCAGTTACTTTTCAGGGGGACGAAACACTGAAGCTTTCTTT.

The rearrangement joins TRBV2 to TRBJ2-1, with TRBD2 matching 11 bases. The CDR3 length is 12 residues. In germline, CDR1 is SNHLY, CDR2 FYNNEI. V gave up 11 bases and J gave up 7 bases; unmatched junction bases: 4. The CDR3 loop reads CAGRLAGNEQFF. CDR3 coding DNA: TGTGCCGGGAGACTAGCGGGGAATGAGCAGTTCTTC.

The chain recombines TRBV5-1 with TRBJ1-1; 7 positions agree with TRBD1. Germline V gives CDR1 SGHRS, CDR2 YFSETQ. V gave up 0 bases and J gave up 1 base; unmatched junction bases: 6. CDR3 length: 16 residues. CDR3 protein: CASSLAKGTANTEAFF. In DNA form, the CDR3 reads TGCGCCAGCAGCTTGGCCAAAGGGACAGCGAACACTGAAGCTTTCTTT.

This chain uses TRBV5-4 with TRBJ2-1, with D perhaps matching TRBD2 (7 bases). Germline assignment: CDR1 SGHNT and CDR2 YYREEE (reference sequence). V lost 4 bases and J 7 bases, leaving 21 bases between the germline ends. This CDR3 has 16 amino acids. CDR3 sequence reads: CASSRGAATSINEQFF. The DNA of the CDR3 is TGTGCCAGCAGCCGGGGGGCTGCCACTAGCATAAATGAGCAGTTCTTC. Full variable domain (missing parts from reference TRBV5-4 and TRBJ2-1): ETGVTQSPTHLIKTRGQQVTLRCSSQSGHNTVSWYQQALGQGPQFIFQYYREEENGRGNFPPRFSGLQFPNYSSELNVNALELDDSALYLCASSRGAATSINEQFFGPGTRLTVL.

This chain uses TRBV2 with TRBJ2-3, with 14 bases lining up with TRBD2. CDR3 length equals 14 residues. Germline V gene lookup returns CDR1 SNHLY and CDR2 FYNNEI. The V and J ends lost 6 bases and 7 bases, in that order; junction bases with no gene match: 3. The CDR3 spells CASRTSGGAYTQYF. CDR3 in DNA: TGTGCCAGCAGGACTAGCGGGGGGGCTTATACGCAGTATTTT.

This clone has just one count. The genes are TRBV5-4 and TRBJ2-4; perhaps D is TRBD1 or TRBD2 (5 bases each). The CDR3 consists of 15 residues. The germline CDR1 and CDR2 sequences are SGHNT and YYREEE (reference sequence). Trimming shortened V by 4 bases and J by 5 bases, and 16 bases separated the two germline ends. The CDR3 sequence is CASSIPGRRENIQYF. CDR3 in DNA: TGTGCCAGCAGCATTCCGGGACGGCGGGAAAACATTCAGTACTTC.

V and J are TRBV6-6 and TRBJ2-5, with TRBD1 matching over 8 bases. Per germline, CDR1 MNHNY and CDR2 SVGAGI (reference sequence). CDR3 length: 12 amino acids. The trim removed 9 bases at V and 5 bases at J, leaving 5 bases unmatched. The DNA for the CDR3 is TGTGCCAGTTCCAGGGGGCGGGAGACCCAGTACTTC. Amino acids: CASSRGRETQYF.

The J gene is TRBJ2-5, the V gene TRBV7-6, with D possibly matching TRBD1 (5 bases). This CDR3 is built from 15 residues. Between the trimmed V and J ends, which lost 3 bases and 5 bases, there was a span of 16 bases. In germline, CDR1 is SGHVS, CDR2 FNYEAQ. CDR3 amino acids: CASSFIGVFVETQYF. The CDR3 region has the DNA TGTGCCAGCAGCTTTATAGGGGTGTTCGTGGAGACCCAGTACTTC. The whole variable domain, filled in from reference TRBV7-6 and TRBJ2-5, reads GAGVSQSPRYKVTKRGQDVALRCDPISGHVSLYWYRQALGQGPEFLTYFNYEAQQDKSGLPNDRFSAERPEGSISTLTIQRTEQRDSAMYRCASSFIGVFVETQYFGPGTRLLVL.

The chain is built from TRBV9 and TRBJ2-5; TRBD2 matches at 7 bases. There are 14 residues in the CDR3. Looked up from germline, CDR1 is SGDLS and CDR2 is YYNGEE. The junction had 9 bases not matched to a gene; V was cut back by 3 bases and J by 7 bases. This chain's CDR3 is CASSAGPGGGTQYF. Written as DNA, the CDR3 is TGTGCCAGCAGCGCCGGACCGGGGGGAGGGACCCAGTACTTC.

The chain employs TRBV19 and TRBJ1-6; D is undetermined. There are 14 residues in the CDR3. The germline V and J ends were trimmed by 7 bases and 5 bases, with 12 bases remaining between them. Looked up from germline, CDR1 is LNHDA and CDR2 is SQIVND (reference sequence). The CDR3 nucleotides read TGTGCCAGTACCCAGGACGGTAATAATTCACCCCTCCACTTT. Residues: CASTQDGNNSPLHF.

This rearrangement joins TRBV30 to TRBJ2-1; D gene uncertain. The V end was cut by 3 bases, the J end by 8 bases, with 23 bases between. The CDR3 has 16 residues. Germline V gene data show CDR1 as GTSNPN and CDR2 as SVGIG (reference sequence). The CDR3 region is CAWSLRPRLGGDEQFF. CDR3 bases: TGTGCCTGGAGCCTTCGGCCGCGGCTAGGTGGGGATGAGCAGTTCTTC.

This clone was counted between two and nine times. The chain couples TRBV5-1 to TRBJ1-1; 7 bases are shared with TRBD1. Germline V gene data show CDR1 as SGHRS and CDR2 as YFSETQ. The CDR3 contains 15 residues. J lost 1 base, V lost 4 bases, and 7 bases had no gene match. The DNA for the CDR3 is TGCGCCAGCAGCCTAGACAGGGCCGCGAACACTGAAGCTTTCTTT. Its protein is CASSLDRAANTEAFF.

In DNA, the CDR3 is TGCGCCAGCAGCTTGGCCAAAAGCTATCTGGAGAACACTGAAGCTTTCTTT. Its translation: CASSLAKSYLENTEAFF. V usage is TRBV5-1 and J usage is TRBJ1-1, with D uncertain. The V and J ends lost 0 bases and 1 base respectively, with 16 bases between them. CDR3 length: 17 amino acids. Germline V gives CDR1 SGHRS, CDR2 YFSETQ.

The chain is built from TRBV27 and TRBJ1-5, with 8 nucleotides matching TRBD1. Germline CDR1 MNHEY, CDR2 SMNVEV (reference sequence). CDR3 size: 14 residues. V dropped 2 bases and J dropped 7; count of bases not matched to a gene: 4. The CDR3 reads CASSLAGGVQPQHF. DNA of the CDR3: TGTGCCAGCAGTTTAGCAGGGGGCGTACAGCCCCAGCATTTT.